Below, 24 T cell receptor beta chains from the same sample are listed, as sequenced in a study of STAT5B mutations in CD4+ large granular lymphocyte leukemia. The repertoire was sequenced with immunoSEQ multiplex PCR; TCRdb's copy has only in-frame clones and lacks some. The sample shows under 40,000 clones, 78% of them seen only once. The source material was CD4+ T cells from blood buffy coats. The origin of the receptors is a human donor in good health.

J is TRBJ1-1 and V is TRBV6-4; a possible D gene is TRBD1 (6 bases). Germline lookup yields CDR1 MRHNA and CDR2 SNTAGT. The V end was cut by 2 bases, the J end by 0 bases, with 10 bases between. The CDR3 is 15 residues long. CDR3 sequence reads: CASSDGGGLNTEAFF. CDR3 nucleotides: TGTGCCAGCAGTGACGGGGGCGGACTGAACACTGAAGCTTTCTTT.

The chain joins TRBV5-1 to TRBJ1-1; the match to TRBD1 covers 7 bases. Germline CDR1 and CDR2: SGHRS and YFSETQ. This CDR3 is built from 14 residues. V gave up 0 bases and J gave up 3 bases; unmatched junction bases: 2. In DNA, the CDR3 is TGCGCCAGCAGCTTGGACAGGGGATACACTGAAGCTTTCTTT. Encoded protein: CASSLDRGYTEAFF.

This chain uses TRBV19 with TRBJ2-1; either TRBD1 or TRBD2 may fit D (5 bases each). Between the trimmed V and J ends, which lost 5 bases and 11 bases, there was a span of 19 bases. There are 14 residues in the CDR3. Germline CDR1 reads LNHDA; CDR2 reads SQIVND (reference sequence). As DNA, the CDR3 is TGTGCCAGTAGTTCTACCCGCCGGGACCCCAAGCAGTTCTTC. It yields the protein CASSSTRRDPKQFF.

In DNA form, the CDR3 reads TGTGCCAGCAGTCGCCTTGGGGGTAGTCAGCCCCAGCATTTT. Translating gives CASSRLGGSQPQHF. V gene TRBV6-6 combines with J gene TRBJ1-5; possible D gene TRBD1, 5 bases. V lost 5 bases to trimming and J lost 6 bases, with 14 bases between them. This CDR3 region has 14 residues. Germline CDR1 is MNHNY and CDR2 is SVGAGI (reference sequence).

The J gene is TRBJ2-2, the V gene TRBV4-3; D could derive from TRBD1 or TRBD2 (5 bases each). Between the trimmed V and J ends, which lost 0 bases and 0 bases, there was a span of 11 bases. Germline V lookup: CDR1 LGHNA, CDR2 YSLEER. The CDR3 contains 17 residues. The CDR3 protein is CASSQDVPGPNTGELFF. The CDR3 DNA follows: TGCGCCAGCAGCCAAGATGTGCCGGGACCGAACACCGGGGAGCTGTTTTTT.

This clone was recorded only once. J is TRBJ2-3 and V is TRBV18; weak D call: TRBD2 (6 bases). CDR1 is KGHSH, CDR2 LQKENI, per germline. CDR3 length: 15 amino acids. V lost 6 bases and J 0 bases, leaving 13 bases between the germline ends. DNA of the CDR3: TGTGCCAGCTCCGGCGGGGACTCCAGCACAGATACGCAGTATTTT. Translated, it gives CASSGGDSSTDTQYF. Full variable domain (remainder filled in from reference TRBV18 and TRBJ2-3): NAGVMQNPRHLVRRRGQEARLRCSPMKGHSHVYWYRQLPEEGLKFMVYLQKENIIDESGMPKERFSAEFPKEGPSILRIQQVVRGDSAAYFCASSGGDSSTDTQYFGPGTRLTVL.

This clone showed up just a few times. The CDR3 sequence is CASIAGRRSGANVLTF. CDR3 coding DNA: TGTGCCAGCATTGCGGGACGCCGCTCTGGGGCCAACGTCCTGACTTTC. The chain links TRBV28 to TRBJ2-6; weak D call: TRBD2 (6 bases). This CDR3 contains 16 residues. In germline, CDR1 is MDHEN, CDR2 SYDVKM. V was cut by 7 bases and J by 0 bases, with 13 bases left in between.

In nucleotides, the CDR3 is TGTGCCAGCCAAACTAGCGGGGCCGAGCAGTACTTC. As protein: CASQTSGAEQYF. The rearrangement uses TRBV6-1 and TRBJ2-7; 10 nucleotides agree with TRBD2. Germline CDR1 is MNHNS and CDR2 is SASEGT. The CDR3 is 12 residues long. J lost 6 bases, V lost 8 bases, and 4 bases had no gene match.

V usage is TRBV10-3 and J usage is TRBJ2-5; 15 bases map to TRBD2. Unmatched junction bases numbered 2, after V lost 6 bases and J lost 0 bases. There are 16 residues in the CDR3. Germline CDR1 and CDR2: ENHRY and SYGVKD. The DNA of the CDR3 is TGTGCCATCAGGGGGACTAGCGGGAGGAACCAAGAGACCCAGTACTTC. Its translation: CAIRGTSGRNQETQYF.

The CDR3 nucleotides are TGTGCCAGCAGTGACTACTACGAGCAGTACTTC. Translation: CASSDYYEQYF. The V call is TRBV6-1, the J call TRBJ2-5; no definite D call. The J call could be wrong; TRBJ2-7 is a better fit for the DNA end. The CDR3 consists of 11 residues. In germline, CDR1 is MNHNS, CDR2 SASEGT.

CDR3: CATATQGFDEQYF. For the CDR3, the DNA is TGCGCCACCGCAACACAGGGGTTCGACGAGCAGTACTTC. This chain links TRBV10-2 with TRBJ2-5, with 7 positions matching TRBD1. The DNA end is more similar to TRBJ2-7, so the J call may be wrong. Germline CDR1 and CDR2: WSHSY and SAAADI. CDR3 length: 13 residues.

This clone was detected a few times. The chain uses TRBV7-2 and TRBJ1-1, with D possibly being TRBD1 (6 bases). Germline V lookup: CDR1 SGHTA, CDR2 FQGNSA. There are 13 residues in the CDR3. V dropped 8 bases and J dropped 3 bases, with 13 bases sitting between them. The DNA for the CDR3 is TGTGCCAGCGCCCTTGGACAGTACACTGAAGCTTTCTTT. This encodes CASALGQYTEAFF. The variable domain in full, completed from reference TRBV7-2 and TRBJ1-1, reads GAGVSQSPSNKVTEKGKDVELRCDPISGHTALYWYRQSLGQGLEFLIYFQGNSAPDKSGLPSDRFSAERTGGSVSTLTIQRTQQEDSAVYLCASALGQYTEAFFGQGTRLTVV.

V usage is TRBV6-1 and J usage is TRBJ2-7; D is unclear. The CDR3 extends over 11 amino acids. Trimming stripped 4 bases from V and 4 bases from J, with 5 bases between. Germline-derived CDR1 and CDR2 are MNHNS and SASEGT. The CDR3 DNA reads TGTGCCAGCAGTGGCATGTACGAGCAGTACTTC. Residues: CASSGMYEQYF.

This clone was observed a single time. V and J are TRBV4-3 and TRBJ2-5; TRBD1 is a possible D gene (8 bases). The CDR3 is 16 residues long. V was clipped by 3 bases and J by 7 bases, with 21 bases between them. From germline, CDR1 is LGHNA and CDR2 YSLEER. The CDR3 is CASSQETGEGAGTQYF. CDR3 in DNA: TGCGCCAGCAGCCAGGAGACAGGGGAGGGTGCTGGGACCCAGTACTTC.

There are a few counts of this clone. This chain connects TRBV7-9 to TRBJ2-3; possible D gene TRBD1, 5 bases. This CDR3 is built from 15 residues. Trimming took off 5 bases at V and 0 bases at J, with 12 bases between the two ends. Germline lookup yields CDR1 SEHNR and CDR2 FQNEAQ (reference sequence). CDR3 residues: CASSPQTASTDTQYF. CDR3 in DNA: TGTGCCAGCAGCCCACAGACAGCTAGCACAGATACGCAGTATTTT.

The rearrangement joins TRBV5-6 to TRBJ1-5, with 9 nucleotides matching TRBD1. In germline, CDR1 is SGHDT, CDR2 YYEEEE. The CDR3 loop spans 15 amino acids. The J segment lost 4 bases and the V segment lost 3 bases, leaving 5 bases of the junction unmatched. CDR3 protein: CASSYRGRENQPQHF. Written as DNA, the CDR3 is TGTGCCAGCAGCTACAGGGGGCGCGAGAATCAGCCCCAGCATTTT.

In DNA, the CDR3 is TGTGCCAGTAGTGGTTCGGCGGGAGTCGTGGGGTACGAGCAGTACTTC. It yields the protein CASSGSAGVVGYEQYF. The chain combines TRBV19 with TRBJ2-7, with TRBD2 matching 7 bases. V dropped 5 bases and J dropped 4; count of bases not matched to a gene: 14. Germline CDR1 is LNHDA and CDR2 is SQIVND (reference sequence). The length of the CDR3 is 16 residues.

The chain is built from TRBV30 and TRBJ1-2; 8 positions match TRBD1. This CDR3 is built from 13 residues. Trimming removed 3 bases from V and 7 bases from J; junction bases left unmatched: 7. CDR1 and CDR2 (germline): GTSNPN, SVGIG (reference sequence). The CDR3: CAWREQGEGGYTF. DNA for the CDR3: TGTGCCTGGAGGGAACAGGGGGAGGGTGGCTACACCTTC.

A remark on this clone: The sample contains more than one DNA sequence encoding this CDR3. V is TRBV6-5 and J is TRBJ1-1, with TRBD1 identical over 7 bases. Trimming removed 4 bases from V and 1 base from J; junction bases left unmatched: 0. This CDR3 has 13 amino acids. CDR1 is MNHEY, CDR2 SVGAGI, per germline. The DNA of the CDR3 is TGTGCCAGCAGTTGGACAGGGAACACTGAAGCTTTCTTT. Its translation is CASSWTGNTEAFF.

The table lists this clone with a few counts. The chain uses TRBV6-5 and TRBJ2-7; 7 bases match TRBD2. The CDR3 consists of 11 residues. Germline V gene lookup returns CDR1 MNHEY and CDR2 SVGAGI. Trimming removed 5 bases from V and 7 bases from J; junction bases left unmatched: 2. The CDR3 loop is CASSMRGEQYF. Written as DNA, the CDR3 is TGTGCCAGCAGTATGCGGGGGGAGCAGTACTTC.

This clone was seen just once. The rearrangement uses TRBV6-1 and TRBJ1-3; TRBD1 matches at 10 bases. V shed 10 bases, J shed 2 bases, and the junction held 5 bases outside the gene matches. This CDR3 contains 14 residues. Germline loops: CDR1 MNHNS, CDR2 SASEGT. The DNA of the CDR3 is TGTGCCACCACCGACAGGGGGCCTGGAAACACCATATATTTT. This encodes CATTDRGPGNTIYF.

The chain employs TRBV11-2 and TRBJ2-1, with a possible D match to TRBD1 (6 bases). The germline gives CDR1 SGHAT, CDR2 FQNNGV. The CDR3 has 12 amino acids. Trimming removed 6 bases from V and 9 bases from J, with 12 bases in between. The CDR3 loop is CASRQQGSEQFF. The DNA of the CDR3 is TGTGCCAGCAGGCAACAGGGATCTGAGCAGTTCTTC.

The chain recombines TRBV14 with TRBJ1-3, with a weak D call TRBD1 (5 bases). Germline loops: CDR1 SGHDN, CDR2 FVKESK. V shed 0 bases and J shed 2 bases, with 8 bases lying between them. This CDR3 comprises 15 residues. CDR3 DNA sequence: TGTGCCAGCAGCCAAGATGGGGGGGCTGGAAACACCATATATTTT. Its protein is CASSQDGGAGNTIYF.

For the CDR3, the DNA is TGTGCCAGCAGCTTAGCCAGCGGATCCTACAATGAGCAGTTCTTC. It encodes CASSLASGSYNEQFF. The chain recombines TRBV11-2 with TRBJ2-1; perhaps TRBD2 as D (5 bases). The CDR3 extends over 15 amino acids. Deletions cut 1 base from V and 1 base from J, with 8 bases between. Germline values: CDR1 SGHAT, CDR2 FQNNGV.